The T cell receptor (beta chain) described here comes from a study of CD8 T cells in Susac syndrome. This clonotype was seen only once. Random hexamers served to reverse transcribe roughly 0.45 to 1 ug RNA. The authors amplified TCR beta CDR3 across 54 Vbeta and 13 Jbeta using immunoSEQ multiplex PCR. TCRdb reprocessed the immunoSEQ multiplex PCR reads with MiXCR, giving one entry per CDR3 protein. The sample lists roughly 120,000 distinct CDR3 sequences, 93% occurring once. The study used treatment-naive patients who had stable or active relapsing-remitting disease as multiple sclerosis controls. TEMRA cells underwent FACS enrichment and CD8+ and CD4+ T cells underwent negative isolation. Input material: CD8+ T cells from PBMCs. The clonotype was recovered from a human donor with multiple sclerosis.

CDR3 region: CASSTDVLSGNTIYF. DNA for the CDR3: TGTGCCAGCAGCACTGACGTACTTTCGGGAAACACCATATATTTT. V gene TRBV7-8 combines with J gene TRBJ1-3; D unclear. Trimming cost V 5 bases and J 4 bases, with 15 bases left between them. CDR3 length equals 15 residues. The germline V gene has CDR1 SGHVS and CDR2 FQNEAQ.